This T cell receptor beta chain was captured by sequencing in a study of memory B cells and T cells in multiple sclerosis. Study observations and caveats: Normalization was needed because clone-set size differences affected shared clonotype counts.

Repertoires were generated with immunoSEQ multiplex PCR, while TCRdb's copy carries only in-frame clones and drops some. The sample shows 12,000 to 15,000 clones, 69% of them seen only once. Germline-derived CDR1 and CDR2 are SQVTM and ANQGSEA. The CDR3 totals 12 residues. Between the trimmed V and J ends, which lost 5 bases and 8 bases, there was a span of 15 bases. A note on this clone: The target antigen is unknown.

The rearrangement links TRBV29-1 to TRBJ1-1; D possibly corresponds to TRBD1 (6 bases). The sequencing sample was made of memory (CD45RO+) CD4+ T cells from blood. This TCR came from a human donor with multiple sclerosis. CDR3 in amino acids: CSVSNTDREAFF. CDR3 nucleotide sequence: TGCAGCGTTTCCAATACAGACAGGGAAGCTTTCTTT.